This TCR beta chain is from a study of glioma-infiltrating T cells after dendritic cell vaccination. V dropped 8 bases and J dropped 2 bases, with 14 bases sitting between them. The CDR3 length is 14 residues. Germline CDR1 SNHLY, CDR2 FYNNEI. Time point described: after dendritic cell vaccination, including at tumor progression/relapse. Selection required adequate fresh-frozen tumor tissue plus more than two years' survival data. Sequenced by immunoSEQ multiplex PCR; TCRdb stores in-frame clones only, minus some. Of 55,000 to 75,000 clones detected, about 80% appear once; the ten largest clones hold approximately 14%.

The source was blood, collected after dendritic cell vaccination. This chain joins TRBV2 and TRBJ2-3, with a tentative D call TRBD1 (7 bases). This clonotype originated in a human donor with glioblastoma. The CDR3 loop is CASGRGEITDTQYF. In DNA, the CDR3 is TGTGCCAGCGGCAGGGGGGAAATCACAGATACGCAGTATTTT.